This TCR beta chain was identified during a study of cytomegalovirus exposure and HLA in healthy donors. General study points: Certain indistinguishable V segments, among them TRBV6-2 and TRBV6-3, were excluded. Presence/absence analyses supposed approximately even sequencing depth among donors.

This clone was recorded only once. Its specificity is unknown. Vbeta (60) and Jbeta (13) primers were used in the PCR. Sequencing used immunoSEQ multiplex PCR; TCRdb keeps in-frame clones, though not all of them. The table lists approximately 190,000 clones, 81% of them singletons. The germline gives CDR1 SGDLS, CDR2 YYNGEE. The CDR3 consists of 15 residues. The ends were cut back, 2 bases at V and 3 bases at J, with 14 bases in the middle. The chain combines TRBV9 with TRBJ1-2; TRBD1 is a possible D gene (6 bases). The sequenced material came from PBMCs. The clonotype was recovered from a man aged 50-59 years in good health and CMV-seronegative. DNA for the CDR3: TGTGCCAGCAGCGTTTCGGGGGGCGGTTACTATGGCTACACCTTC. Protein product: CASSVSGGGYYGYTF.